This TCR beta chain is drawn from a study of T cells after yellow fever vaccination. Study-wide context: Researchers used SMART-Seq v4 Ultra Low Input to prepare fractions that had low cell numbers. Study-level points and caveats: After the booster, 96% of CD4 and 75% to 90% of CD8 primary-response clones were re-detected.

A single record per CDR3 protein comes from TCRdb applying MiXCR to the 5' RACE reads. The sample shows hundreds of thousands of distinct CDR3 sequences, around 20% of them seen only once. Germline V gene data show CDR1 as KGHSH and CDR2 as LQKENI. This CDR3 comprises 15 residues. V lost 3 bases, J lost 4 bases, and 5 bases stayed unmatched. A word on this clonotype: No antigen is known for it.

This receptor was identified in a man between 18 and 35 years old who received the YFV17D yellow fever vaccine. J is TRBJ2-2 and V is TRBV18, with 7 nucleotides matching TRBD1. Specimen: PBMCs, collected before the yellow fever booster vaccination. CDR3 in DNA: TGTGCCAGCTCACCGACAGGGCCCCCCACCGGGGAGCTGTTTTTT. The encoded protein is CASSPTGPPTGELFF.